This T cell receptor beta chain emerged from a study of CD8 T cells in Susac syndrome. About the study: Patients with Susac syndrome were therapy-naive, taking corticosteroids, with some also receiving intravenous immunoglobulin, or taking intravenous immunoglobulin alone at the time their blood was drawn. Findings of the study overall: The authors found no clonal expansion in Susac syndrome CD4+ T cell repertoires.

To note about this clonotype: Its antigen is not known.

The authors reverse transcribed roughly 0.5 to 1 ug RNA with random hexamers. An immunoSEQ multiplex PCR amplified TCR beta CDR3 over 54 Vbeta and 13 Jbeta. Each CDR3 protein gets one entry after TCRdb re-called the immunoSEQ multiplex PCR reads with MiXCR. Found here are about 180,000 distinct CDR3 sequences, 94% of them singletons; the top ten hold over 0.095%. V lost 2 bases and J lost 0, with 10 bases in between. The CDR3 is made up of 15 amino acids. Germline lookup yields CDR1 SGHDT and CDR2 YYEEEE. V gene TRBV5-6 combines with J gene TRBJ2-3; unclear D gene. The TCR comes from a human donor with Susac syndrome. Material for sequencing was CD4+ T cells from PBMCs. In nucleotides, the CDR3 is TGTGCCAGCAGCTTTGGGCGCCCTAGCACAGATACGCAGTATTTT. Amino acids: CASSFGRPSTDTQYF.